Shown below are 6 T cell receptor beta chains from a single sample sequenced in a study of lymphopenia after photon versus proton radiotherapy. Assay used: immunoSEQ multiplex PCR; TCRdb lists only in-frame clones, some missing. The data show 45,000 to 65,000 clones, roughly nine tenths seen once. The sequencing used peripheral blood, collected from a patient treated with photon-based radiotherapy. These receptors were taken from a middle-aged woman with cholangiocarcinoma.

The chain joins TRBV15 to TRBJ2-7; TRBD1 matches 8 bases. Germline V gives CDR1 LNHNV, CDR2 YYDKDF (reference sequence). The CDR3 length is 15 residues. The ends lost 3 bases at V and 7 bases at J; junction bases unmatched: 11. The CDR3 DNA sequence: TGTGCCACCAGCAGGGACAGGGTTGGGGCGGGAGAGCAGTACTTC. Its translation: CATSRDRVGAGEQYF.

The chain couples TRBV5-1 to TRBJ2-5; D not resolved. Between the trimmed V and J ends, which lost 6 bases and 4 bases, there was a span of 16 bases. Germline V gene data show CDR1 as SGHRS and CDR2 as YFSETQ. CDR3 size: 14 residues. The CDR3 DNA reads as TGCGCCAGCACCCCGAACCCAAAGGGAGAGACCCAGTACTTC. Encoded protein: CASTPNPKGETQYF. Variable domain in full (rest from reference TRBV5-1 and TRBJ2-5): KAGVTQTPRYLIKTRGQQVTLSCSPISGHRSVSWYQQTPGQGLQFLFEYFSETQRNKGNFPGRFSGRQFSNSRSEMNVSTLELGDSALYLCASTPNPKGETQYFGPGTRLLVL.

CDR3 in DNA: TGCGCCAGCAGCATCGGACAGAATGAAGCTTTCTTT. Protein sequence: CASSIGQNEAFF. The chain has TRBV5-1 and TRBJ1-1, with D possibly matching TRBD1 (6 bases). Germline-derived CDR1 and CDR2 are SGHRS and YFSETQ. The length of the CDR3 is 12 residues. V lost 4 bases to trimming and J lost 7 bases, with 11 bases between them.

The V and J genes are TRBV10-3 and TRBJ2-3, with 11 bases matching TRBD1. Per germline, CDR1 ENHRY and CDR2 SYGVKD. With 7 bases clipped from V and 4 bases from J, the junction kept 4 bases outside the gene matches. CDR3 size: 14 residues. The CDR3 spells CAIKDRGPADTQYF. The CDR3 DNA follows: TGTGCCATCAAGGACAGGGGGCCCGCAGATACGCAGTATTTT.

The chain is built from TRBV29-1 and TRBJ2-7; D unclear. Germline V CDR1 and CDR2: SQVTM, ANQGSEA. CDR3 length equals 11 residues. V lost 6 bases, J lost 9 bases, and 15 bases lay in between. CDR3 sequence: CSVRTDDRQYF. The CDR3 DNA sequence: TGCAGCGTGAGGACCGACGATCGGCAGTACTTC.

This chain joins TRBV27 and TRBJ1-5; tentatively, D is TRBD1 (5 bases). V was shortened by 1 base and J by 4 bases, with 17 bases between the two germline ends. This CDR3 contains 17 residues. Germline CDR1 is MNHEY and CDR2 is SMNVEV (reference sequence). CDR3 loop: CASSLFGTGPTNQPQHF. In nucleotides, the CDR3 is TGTGCCAGCAGTTTATTTGGGACGGGGCCTACTAATCAGCCCCAGCATTTT.